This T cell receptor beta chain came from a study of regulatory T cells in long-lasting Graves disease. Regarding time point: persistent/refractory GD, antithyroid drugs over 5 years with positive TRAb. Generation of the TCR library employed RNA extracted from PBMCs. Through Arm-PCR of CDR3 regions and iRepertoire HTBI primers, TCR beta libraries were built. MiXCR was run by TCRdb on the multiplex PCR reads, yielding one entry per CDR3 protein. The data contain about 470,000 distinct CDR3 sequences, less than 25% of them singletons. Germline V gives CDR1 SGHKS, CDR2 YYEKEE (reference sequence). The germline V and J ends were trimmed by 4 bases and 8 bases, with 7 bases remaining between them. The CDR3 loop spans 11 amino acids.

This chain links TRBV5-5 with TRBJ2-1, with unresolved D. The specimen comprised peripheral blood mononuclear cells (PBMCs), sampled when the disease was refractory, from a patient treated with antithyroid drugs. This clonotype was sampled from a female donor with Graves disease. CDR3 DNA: TGTGCCAGCAGCGCAAGCTATGAGCAGTTCTTC. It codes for CASSASYEQFF. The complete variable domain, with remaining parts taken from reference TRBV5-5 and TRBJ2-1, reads DAGVTQSPTHLIKTRGQQVTLRCSPISGHKSVSWYQQVLGQGPQFIFQYYEKEERGRGNFPDRFSARQFPNYSSELNVNALLLGDSALYLCASSASYEQFFGPGTRLTVL.